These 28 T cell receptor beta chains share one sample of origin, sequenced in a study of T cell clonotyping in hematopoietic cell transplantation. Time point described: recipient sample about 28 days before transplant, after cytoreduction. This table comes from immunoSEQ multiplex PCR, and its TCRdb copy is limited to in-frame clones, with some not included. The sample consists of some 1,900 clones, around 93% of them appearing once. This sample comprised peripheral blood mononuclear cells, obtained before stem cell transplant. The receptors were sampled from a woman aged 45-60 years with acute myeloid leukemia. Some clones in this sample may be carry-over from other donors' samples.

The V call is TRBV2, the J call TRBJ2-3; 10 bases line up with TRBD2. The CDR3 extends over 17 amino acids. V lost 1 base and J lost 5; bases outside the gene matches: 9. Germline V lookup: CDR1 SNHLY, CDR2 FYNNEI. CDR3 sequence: CASSEDGVAGGRDTQYF. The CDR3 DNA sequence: TGTGCCAGCAGTGAAGACGGGGTAGCGGGGGGAAGAGATACGCAGTATTTT.

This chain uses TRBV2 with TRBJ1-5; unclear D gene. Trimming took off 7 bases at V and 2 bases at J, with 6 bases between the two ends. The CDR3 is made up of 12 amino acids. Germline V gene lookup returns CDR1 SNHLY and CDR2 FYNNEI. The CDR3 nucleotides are TGTGCCAGCAACCACCGCAATCAGCCCCAGCATTTT. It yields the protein CASNHRNQPQHF.

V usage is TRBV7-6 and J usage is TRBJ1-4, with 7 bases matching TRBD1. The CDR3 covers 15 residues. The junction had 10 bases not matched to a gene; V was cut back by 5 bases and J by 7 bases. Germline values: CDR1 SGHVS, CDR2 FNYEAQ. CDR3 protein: CASSPSTGKGEKLFF. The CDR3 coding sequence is TGTGCCAGCAGCCCCTCGACAGGGAAGGGTGAAAAACTGTTTTTT. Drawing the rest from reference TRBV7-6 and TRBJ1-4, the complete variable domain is GAGVSQSPRYKVTKRGQDVALRCDPISGHVSLYWYRQALGQGPEFLTYFNYEAQQDKSGLPNDRFSAERPEGSISTLTIQRTEQRDSAMYRCASSPSTGKGEKLFFGSGTQLSVL.

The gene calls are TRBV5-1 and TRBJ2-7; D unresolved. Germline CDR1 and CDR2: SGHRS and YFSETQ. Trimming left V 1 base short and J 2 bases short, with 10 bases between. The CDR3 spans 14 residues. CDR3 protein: CASSLYPGAYEQYF. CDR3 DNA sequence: TGCGCCAGCAGCTTGTATCCAGGCGCCTACGAGCAGTACTTC. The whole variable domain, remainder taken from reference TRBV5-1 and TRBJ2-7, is KAGVTQTPRYLIKTRGQQVTLSCSPISGHRSVSWYQQTPGQGLQFLFEYFSETQRNKGNFPGRFSGRQFSNSRSEMNVSTLELGDSALYLCASSLYPGAYEQYFGPGTRLTVT.

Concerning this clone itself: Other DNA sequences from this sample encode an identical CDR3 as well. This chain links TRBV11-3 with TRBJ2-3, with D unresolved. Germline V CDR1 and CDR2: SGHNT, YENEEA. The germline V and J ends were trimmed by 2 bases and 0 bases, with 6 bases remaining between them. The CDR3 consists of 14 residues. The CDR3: CASSLTASTDTQYF. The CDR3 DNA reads TGTGCCAGCAGCTTAACCGCTAGCACAGATACGCAGTATTTT. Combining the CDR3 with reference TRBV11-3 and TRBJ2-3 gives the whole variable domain EAGVVQSPRYKIIEKKQPVAFWCNPISGHNTLYWYLQNLGQGPELLIRYENEEAVDDSQLPKDRFSAERLKGVDSTLKIQPAELGDSAVYLCASSLTASTDTQYFGPGTRLTVL.

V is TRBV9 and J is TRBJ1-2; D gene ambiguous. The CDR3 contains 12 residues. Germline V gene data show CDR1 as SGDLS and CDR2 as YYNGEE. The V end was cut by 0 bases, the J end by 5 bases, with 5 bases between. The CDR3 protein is CASSVDAYGYTF. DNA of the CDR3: TGTGCCAGCAGCGTAGATGCGTATGGCTACACCTTC.

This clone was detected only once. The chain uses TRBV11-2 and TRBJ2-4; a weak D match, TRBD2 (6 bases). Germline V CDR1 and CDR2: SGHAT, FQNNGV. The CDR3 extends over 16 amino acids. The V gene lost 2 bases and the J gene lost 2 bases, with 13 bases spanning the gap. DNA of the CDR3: TGTGCCAGCAGCTTAAGGGCGGGATTGACCAAAAACATTCAGTACTTC. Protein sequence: CASSLRAGLTKNIQYF.

CDR3: CASRGQGVNEQFF. The DNA of the CDR3 is TGTGCCAGCAGGGGACAGGGGGTCAATGAGCAGTTCTTC. The chain employs TRBV7-6 and TRBJ2-1, with 11 bases matching TRBD1. Germline CDR1 and CDR2: SGHVS and FNYEAQ. The CDR3 is made up of 13 amino acids. The junction had 1 base not matched to a gene; V was cut back by 6 bases and J by 6 bases.

DNA of the CDR3: TGTGCCAGCAGCTTAAATTCTCCGGCGGGACCCCGGGGGGAGCAGTTCTTC. Translated, it gives CASSLNSPAGPRGEQFF. This rearrangement joins TRBV11-2 to TRBJ2-1; maybe TRBD2 (6 bases). The CDR3 loop spans 17 amino acids. Germline CDR1 and CDR2: SGHAT and FQNNGV. With 2 bases removed from V and 10 bases from J, the gap between germline ends came to 24 bases.

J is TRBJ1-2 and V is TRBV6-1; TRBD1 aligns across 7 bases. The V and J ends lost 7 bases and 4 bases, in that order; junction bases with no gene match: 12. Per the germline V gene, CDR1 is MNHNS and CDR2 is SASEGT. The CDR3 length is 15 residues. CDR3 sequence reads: CASKEGEGGVYGYTF. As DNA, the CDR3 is TGTGCCAGCAAAGAGGGGGAAGGGGGCGTCTATGGCTACACCTTC.

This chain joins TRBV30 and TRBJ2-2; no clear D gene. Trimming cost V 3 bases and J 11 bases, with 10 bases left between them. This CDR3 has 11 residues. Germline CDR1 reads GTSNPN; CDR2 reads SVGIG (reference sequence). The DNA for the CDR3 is TGTGCCTGGAGGGGGTTTAAAGAGCTGTTTTTT. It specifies CAWRGFKELFF.

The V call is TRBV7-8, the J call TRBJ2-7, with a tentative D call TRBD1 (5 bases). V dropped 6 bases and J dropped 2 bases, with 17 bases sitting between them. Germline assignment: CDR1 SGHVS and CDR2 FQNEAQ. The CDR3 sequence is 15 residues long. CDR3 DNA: TGTGCCAGCAGATCTTTCCAGGGTCCTACCTACGAGCAGTACTTC. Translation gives CASRSFQGPTYEQYF.

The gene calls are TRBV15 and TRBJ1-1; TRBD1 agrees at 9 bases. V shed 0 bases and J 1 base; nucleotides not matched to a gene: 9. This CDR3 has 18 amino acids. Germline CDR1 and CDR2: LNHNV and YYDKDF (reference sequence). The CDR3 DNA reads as TGTGCCACCAGCAGAGATAATTGGACAGGGGCATGGAACACTGAAGCTTTCTTT. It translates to CATSRDNWTGAWNTEAFF.

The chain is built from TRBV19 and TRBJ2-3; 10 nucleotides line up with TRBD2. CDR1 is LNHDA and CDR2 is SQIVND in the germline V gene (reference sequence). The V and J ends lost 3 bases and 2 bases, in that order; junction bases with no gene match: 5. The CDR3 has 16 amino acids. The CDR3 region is CASSINSGGDTDTQYF. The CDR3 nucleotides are TGTGCCAGTAGTATTAACAGCGGGGGGGACACAGATACGCAGTATTTT.

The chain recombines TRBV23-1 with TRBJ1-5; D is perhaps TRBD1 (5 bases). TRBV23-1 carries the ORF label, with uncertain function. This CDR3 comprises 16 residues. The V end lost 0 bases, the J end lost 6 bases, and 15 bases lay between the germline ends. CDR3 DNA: TGCGCCAGCAGTCAATCTCCCAGGGCATTCACTCAGCCCCAGCATTTT. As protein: CASSQSPRAFTQPQHF.

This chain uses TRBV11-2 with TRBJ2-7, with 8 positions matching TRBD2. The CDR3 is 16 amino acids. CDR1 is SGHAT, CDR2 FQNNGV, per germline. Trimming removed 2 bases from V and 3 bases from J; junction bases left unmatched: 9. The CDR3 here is CASSLTPGGADYEQYF. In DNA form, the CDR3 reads TGTGCCAGCAGCTTAACCCCGGGGGGGGCGGACTACGAGCAGTACTTC.

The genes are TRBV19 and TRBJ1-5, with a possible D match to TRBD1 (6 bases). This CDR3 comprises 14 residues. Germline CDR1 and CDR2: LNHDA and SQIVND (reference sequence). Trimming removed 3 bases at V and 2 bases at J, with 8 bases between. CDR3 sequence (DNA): TGTGCCAGTAGTATTGCAGGGGGCAATCAGCCCCAGCATTTT. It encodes CASSIAGGNQPQHF.

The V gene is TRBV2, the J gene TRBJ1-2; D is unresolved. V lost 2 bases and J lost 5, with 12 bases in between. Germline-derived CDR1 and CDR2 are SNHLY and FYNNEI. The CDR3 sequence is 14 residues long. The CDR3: CASSESRRSYGYTF. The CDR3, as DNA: TGTGCCAGCAGTGAAAGCCGCCGCTCATATGGCTACACCTTC. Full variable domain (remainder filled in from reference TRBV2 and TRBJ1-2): EPEVTQTPSHQVTQMGQEVILRCVPISNHLYFYWYRQILGQKVEFLVSFYNNEISEKSEIFDDQFSVERPDGSNFTLKIRSTKLEDSAMYFCASSESRRSYGYTFGSGTRLTVV.

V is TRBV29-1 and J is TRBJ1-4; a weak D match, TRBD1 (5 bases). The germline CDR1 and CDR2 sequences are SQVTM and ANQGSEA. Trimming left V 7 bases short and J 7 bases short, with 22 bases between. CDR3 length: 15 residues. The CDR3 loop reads CSGLFIGTSSEKLFF. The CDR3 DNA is TGCAGCGGTCTCTTTATAGGGACTTCGTCTGAAAAACTGTTTTTT.

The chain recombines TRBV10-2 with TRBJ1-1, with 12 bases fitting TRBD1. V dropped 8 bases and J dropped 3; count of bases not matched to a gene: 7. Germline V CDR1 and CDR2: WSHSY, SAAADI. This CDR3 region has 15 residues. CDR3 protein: CASGTGGWGDTEAFF. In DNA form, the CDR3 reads TGCGCCAGCGGGACAGGGGGCTGGGGGGACACTGAAGCTTTCTTT.

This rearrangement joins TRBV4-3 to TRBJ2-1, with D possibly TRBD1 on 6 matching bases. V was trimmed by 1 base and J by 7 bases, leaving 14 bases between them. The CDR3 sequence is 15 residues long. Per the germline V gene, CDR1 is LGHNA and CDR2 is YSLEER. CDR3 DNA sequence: TGCGCCAGCAGCCAAGGGAACCCTACAGGGAATGAGCAGTTCTTC. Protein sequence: CASSQGNPTGNEQFF.

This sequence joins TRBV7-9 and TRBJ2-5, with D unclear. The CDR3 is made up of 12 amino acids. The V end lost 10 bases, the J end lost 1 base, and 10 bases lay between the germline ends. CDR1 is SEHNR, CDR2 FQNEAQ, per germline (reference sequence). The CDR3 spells CATMTPQETQYF. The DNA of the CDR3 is TGTGCCACCATGACGCCCCAAGAGACCCAGTACTTC.

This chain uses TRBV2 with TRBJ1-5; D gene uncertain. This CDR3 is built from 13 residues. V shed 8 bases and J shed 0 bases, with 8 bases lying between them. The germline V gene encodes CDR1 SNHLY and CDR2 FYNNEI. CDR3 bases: TGTGCCAGCGGCACCCATAGCAATCAGCCCCAGCATTTT. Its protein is CASGTHSNQPQHF. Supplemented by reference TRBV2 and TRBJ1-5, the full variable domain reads EPEVTQTPSHQVTQMGQEVILRCVPISNHLYFYWYRQILGQKVEFLVSFYNNEISEKSEIFDDQFSVERPDGSNFTLKIRSTKLEDSAMYFCASGTHSNQPQHFGDGTRLSIL.

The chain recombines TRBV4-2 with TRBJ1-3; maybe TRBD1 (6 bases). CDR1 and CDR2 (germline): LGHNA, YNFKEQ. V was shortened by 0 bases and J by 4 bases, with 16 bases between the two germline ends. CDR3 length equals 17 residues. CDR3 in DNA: TGTGCCAGCAGCCAAGAGAGGACAGTCTCTGTGGGAAACACCATATATTTT. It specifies CASSQERTVSVGNTIYF.

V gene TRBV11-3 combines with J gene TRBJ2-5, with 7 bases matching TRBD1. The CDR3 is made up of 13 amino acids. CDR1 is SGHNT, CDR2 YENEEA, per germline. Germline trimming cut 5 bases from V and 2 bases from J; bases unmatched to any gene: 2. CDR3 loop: CASSPGQQETQYF. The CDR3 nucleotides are TGTGCCAGCAGCCCGGGACAGCAAGAGACCCAGTACTTC.

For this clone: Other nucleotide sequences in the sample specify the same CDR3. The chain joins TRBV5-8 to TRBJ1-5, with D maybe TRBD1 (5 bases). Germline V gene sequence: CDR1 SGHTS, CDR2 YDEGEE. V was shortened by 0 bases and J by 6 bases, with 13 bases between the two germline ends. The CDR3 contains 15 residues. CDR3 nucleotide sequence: TGTGCCAGCAGCTTGGAATGGGGCGGTGGTCAGCCCCAGCATTTT. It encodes CASSLEWGGGQPQHF.

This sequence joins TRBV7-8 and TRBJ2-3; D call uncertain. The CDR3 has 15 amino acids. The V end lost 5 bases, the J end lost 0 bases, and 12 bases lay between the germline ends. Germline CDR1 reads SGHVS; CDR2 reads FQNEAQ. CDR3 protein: CASSTMTQSTDTQYF. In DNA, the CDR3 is TGTGCCAGCAGCACCATGACCCAAAGCACAGATACGCAGTATTTT.

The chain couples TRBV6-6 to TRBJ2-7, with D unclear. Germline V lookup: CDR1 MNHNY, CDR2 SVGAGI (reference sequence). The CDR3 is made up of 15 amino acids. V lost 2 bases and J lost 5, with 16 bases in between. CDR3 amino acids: CASSYARQYPDEQYF. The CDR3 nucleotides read TGTGCCAGCAGTTACGCCCGGCAATATCCCGACGAGCAGTACTTC.